This T cell receptor beta chain was identified in a study of blood T cell repertoires in COVID-19. About the research overall: From the United States, Italy and Spain came samples of acute and convalescent COVID-19.

Repertoires were generated with immunoSEQ multiplex PCR, while TCRdb's copy carries only in-frame clones and drops some. The sample lists about 320,000 clones, just over 85% seen once, with 10% in the top ten. CDR1 and CDR2 from the germline V gene are MDHEN and SYDVKM. The CDR3 spans 18 residues. The V gene lost 6 bases and the J gene lost 2 bases, with 23 bases spanning the gap. The clonotype originates from a woman between 18 and 30 years old who had recovered from COVID-19. Sample: PBMCs or T cells enriched from blood (not recorded which). V is TRBV28 and J is TRBJ1-5, with D possibly matching TRBD1 (6 bases). CDR3 bases: TGTGCCAGCAGCCCCTCCCGGGGGGGACCAGGGGGCAATCAGCCCCAGCATTTT. Translation: CASSPSRGGPGGNQPQHF.